The next 31 T cell receptor beta chains were all read from a single sample in a study of blood T cell repertoires in COVID-19 (dated by TCRdb to about 2020). The library was prepared using the immunoSEQ multiplex PCR assay. Here the immuneACCESS table is served through TCRdb, limited to in-frame sequences with V and J called. Missing clones are a known gap in these copies; in checked studies unresolved V genes cover under half, and the rest lacks a known reason. The sample table lists about 260,000 clones, roughly 86% of them with a count of one. The leading ten clones occupy over 8% of the sample. Sample: peripheral blood. These receptors originate from a man aged 35 to 55 with active or convalescent COVID-19.

V and J are TRBV30 and TRBJ1-1; a weak D match, TRBD1 (5 bases). CDR1 is GTSNPN, CDR2 SVGIG, per germline (reference sequence). The length of the CDR3 is 13 residues. V was trimmed by 4 bases and J by 1 base, leaving 10 bases between them. CDR3 region: CAWNRQRNTEAFF. The DNA for the CDR3 is TGTGCCTGGAATAGACAGAGGAACACTGAAGCTTTCTTT.

This chain links TRBV11-1 with TRBJ2-5; TRBD1 aligns across 7 bases. Trimming at V came to 3 bases and at J to 10 bases, leaving 8 bases not matched to a gene. The CDR3 extends over 13 amino acids. CDR1 SGHAT and CDR2 FQDESV come from the germline V gene (reference sequence). The CDR3 DNA sequence: TGTGCCAGCAGCTTGATCAGGGGGTCCCTCCAGTACTTC. Translating gives CASSLIRGSLQYF.

This sequence joins TRBV3-1 (or the pseudogene TRBV3-2) and TRBJ2-3, with D tentatively TRBD1 (6 bases). Germline V CDR1 and CDR2: LGHDT, YNNKEL (reference sequence). Deletions cut 4 bases from V and 0 bases from J, with 11 bases between. The CDR3 is made up of 15 amino acids. The CDR3 loop is CASSPQGLSTDTQYF. CDR3 nucleotides: TGTGCCAGCAGCCCCCAGGGGCTCAGCACAGATACGCAGTATTTT.

The rearrangement joins TRBV6-6 to TRBJ2-6, with D perhaps matching TRBD2 (6 bases). The length of the CDR3 is 17 residues. Germline V gene sequence: CDR1 MNHNY, CDR2 SVGAGI (reference sequence). Trimming took 5 bases from V and 0 from J, leaving 14 bases between them. CDR3 DNA sequence: TGTGCCAGCAGTCCCGGGGGTGGGGGCTCTGGGGCCAACGTCCTGACTTTC. Protein product: CASSPGGGGSGANVLTF.

The chain joins TRBV9 to TRBJ2-2, with D unclear. The CDR3 runs 14 residues. The germline V gene encodes CDR1 SGDLS and CDR2 YYNGEE. Deletions cut 3 bases from V and 1 base from J, with 7 bases between. The CDR3 coding sequence is TGTGCCAGCAGCGAACCAGAGAACACCGGGGAGCTGTTTTTT. Its protein is CASSEPENTGELFF.

V usage is TRBV10-3 and J usage is TRBJ2-3; 10 bases fit TRBD2. V lost 4 bases and J lost 3; bases outside the gene matches: 7. CDR1 and CDR2 (germline): ENHRY, SYGVKD. This CDR3 has 16 residues. As DNA, the CDR3 is TGTGCCATCAGTGGAGTAGCGGGAGGTTTTACAGATACGCAGTATTTT. It encodes CAISGVAGGFTDTQYF.

This clone was found a few times. The genes are TRBV18 and TRBJ1-4; weak D call: TRBD1 (6 bases). Germline V CDR1 and CDR2: KGHSH, LQKENI. With 6 bases removed from V and 4 bases from J, the gap between germline ends came to 15 bases. There are 15 residues in the CDR3. The CDR3 bases are TGTGCCAGCTCTCCCTCCAGGGGCGTTAATGAAAAACTGTTTTTT. Protein: CASSPSRGVNEKLFF. Drawing the rest from reference TRBV18 and TRBJ1-4, the complete variable domain is NAGVMQNPRHLVRRRGQEARLRCSPMKGHSHVYWYRQLPEEGLKFMVYLQKENIIDESGMPKERFSAEFPKEGPSILRIQQVVRGDSAAYFCASSPSRGVNEKLFFGSGTQLSVL.

This chain joins TRBV11-2 and TRBJ2-7, with 8 bases fitting TRBD2. This CDR3 has 14 amino acids. Germline CDR1 SGHAT, CDR2 FQNNGV. With V trimmed by 5 bases and J by 4 bases, 7 bases remained unmatched. The CDR3 nucleotides are TGTGCCAGCAGCCGTCCGCGGGGGGAGTACGAGCAGTACTTC. It specifies CASSRPRGEYEQYF.

The chain carries TRBV19 and TRBJ1-2; TRBD1 matches at 8 bases. CDR1 LNHDA and CDR2 SQIVND come from the germline V gene (reference sequence). The J segment lost 7 bases and the V segment lost 5 bases, leaving 15 bases of the junction unmatched. The CDR3 extends over 16 amino acids. The CDR3 DNA sequence: TGTGCCAGTAGTCCTGATCACAGGGGGTCGGGCGCTGGCTACACCTTC. Translated, it gives CASSPDHRGSGAGYTF.

The chain recombines TRBV30 with TRBJ1-1, with 11 bases aligning to TRBD1. Unmatched junction bases numbered 4, after V lost 3 bases and J lost 4 bases. This CDR3 spans 14 amino acids. Germline V gives CDR1 GTSNPN, CDR2 SVGIG (reference sequence). The DNA of the CDR3 is TGTGCCTGGAGGGGCGGACAGGGGGCCACTGAAGCTTTCTTT. Amino acids: CAWRGGQGATEAFF.

This clone was picked up a small number of times. V and J are TRBV13 and TRBJ1-2; D not certain. This CDR3 is built from 14 residues. In germline, CDR1 is PRHDT, CDR2 FYEKMQ (reference sequence). Trimming removed 2 bases at V and 3 bases at J, with 10 bases between. This chain's CDR3 is CASSLRGVDYGYTF. For the CDR3, the DNA is TGTGCCAGCAGCTTACGCGGAGTCGACTATGGCTACACCTTC.

This chain joins TRBV28 and TRBJ1-4; 8 bases are a match to TRBD1. The germline gives CDR1 MDHEN, CDR2 SYDVKM. Germline trimming cut 6 bases from V and 0 bases from J; bases unmatched to any gene: 9. This CDR3 has 17 residues. The CDR3 reads CASRSPGQETTNEKLFF. The CDR3 coding sequence is TGTGCCAGCAGGTCCCCGGGACAGGAAACAACTAATGAAAAACTGTTTTTT.

The V and J genes are TRBV27 and TRBJ2-4; weak D call: TRBD1 (5 bases). This CDR3 comprises 13 residues. Germline assignment: CDR1 MNHEY and CDR2 SMNVEV (reference sequence). Trimming left V 2 bases short and J 8 bases short, with 10 bases between. CDR3 coding DNA: TGTGCCAGCAGTTTACAGGGTGGGGACATTCAGTACTTC. Translated, it gives CASSLQGGDIQYF.

This clone was found once. The chain employs TRBV7-9 and TRBJ2-1, with a tentative D call TRBD2 (6 bases). V lost 1 base and J lost 1, with 8 bases in between. Germline loops: CDR1 SEHNR, CDR2 FQNEAQ (reference sequence). The length of the CDR3 is 15 residues. Here the CDR3 reads CASSLGAGSYNEQFF. DNA of the CDR3: TGTGCCAGCAGCTTAGGCGCGGGGTCCTACAATGAGCAGTTCTTC. Full variable domain (missing parts from reference TRBV7-9 and TRBJ2-1): DTGVSQNPRHKITKRGQNVTFRCDPISEHNRLYWYRQTLGQGPEFLTYFQNEAQLEKSRLLSDRFSAERPKGSFSTLEIQRTEQGDSAMYLCASSLGAGSYNEQFFGPGTRLTVL.

V and J are TRBV6-5 and TRBJ1-4, with 8 bases fitting TRBD1. Germline CDR1 MNHEY, CDR2 SVGAGI. The V gene end was trimmed by 2 bases and the J gene end by 2 bases; junction bases not matched to a gene: 4. There are 16 residues in the CDR3. CDR3 sequence: CASSYPRQGTNEKLFF. The CDR3, as DNA: TGTGCCAGCAGTTACCCTCGACAGGGGACTAATGAAAAACTGTTTTTT.

The rearrangement joins TRBV7-6 to TRBJ2-5; the D gene is possibly TRBD2 (6 bases). The germline V and J ends were trimmed by 7 bases and 5 bases, with 23 bases remaining between them. Germline V lookup: CDR1 SGHVS, CDR2 FNYEAQ. The CDR3 is made up of 16 amino acids. This CDR3 reads CASTTSGAGGVETQYF. The CDR3 region has the DNA TGTGCCAGCACGACATCGGGAGCGGGTGGAGTGGAGACCCAGTACTTC.

This clone was found once. CDR3 in DNA: TGTGCCAGCAGCTTAGCCCCCAGGGGTATCTCACCCCTCCACTTT. This codes for CASSLAPRGISPLHF. V and J are TRBV13 and TRBJ1-6, with a weak D call TRBD1 (6 bases). Germline lookup yields CDR1 PRHDT and CDR2 FYEKMQ (reference sequence). The CDR3 has 15 amino acids. V was clipped by 1 base and J by 10 bases, with 14 bases between them.

In its sample, this clone was seen a few times. The chain recombines TRBV7-9 with TRBJ2-7; 9 nucleotides line up with TRBD2. The germline V gene encodes CDR1 SEHNR and CDR2 FQNEAQ (reference sequence). V lost 7 bases, J lost 1 base, and 8 bases stayed unmatched. The CDR3 is made up of 15 amino acids. DNA of the CDR3: TGTGCCAGCATGAGGGGCGGGAGGGATTCCTACGAGCAGTACTTC. It codes for CASMRGGRDSYEQYF.

The rearrangement uses TRBV29-1 and TRBJ2-7, with 10 bases that match TRBD1. The ends lost 3 bases at V and 6 bases at J; junction bases unmatched: 5. CDR1 is SQVTM and CDR2 is ANQGSEA in the germline V gene. The CDR3 contains 13 residues. The CDR3 DNA follows: TGCAGCGTTGAGACAGGGGGCTTTGGCGAGCAGTACTTC. Residues: CSVETGGFGEQYF.

The chain has TRBV2 and TRBJ2-3, with D maybe TRBD2 (6 bases). The CDR3 covers 13 residues. From germline, CDR1 is SNHLY and CDR2 FYNNEI. V was trimmed by 6 bases and J by 6 bases, leaving 13 bases between them. The CDR3 DNA reads TGTGCCAGCAGCCGGGAGATGGGCGATACGCAGTATTTT. This gives the protein CASSREMGDTQYF.

This sequence joins TRBV6-5 and TRBJ2-7, with 10 bases identical to TRBD2. The CDR3 has 16 residues. The V gene end was trimmed by 3 bases and the J gene end by 3 bases; junction bases not matched to a gene: 8. Looked up from germline, CDR1 is MNHEY and CDR2 is SVGAGI. The CDR3 DNA sequence: TGTGCCAGCAGTTATTCTTCTAGCGGGAGTAGCTACGAGCAGTACTTC. Translation gives CASSYSSSGSSYEQYF.

This chain joins TRBV9 and TRBJ2-3, with D uncertain. This CDR3 contains 13 residues. V was shortened by 0 bases and J by 4 bases, with 6 bases between the two germline ends. Germline V gene data show CDR1 as SGDLS and CDR2 as YYNGEE. The CDR3 DNA follows: TGTGCCAGCAGCGTAGGCCAGGCAGATACGCAGTATTTT. It specifies CASSVGQADTQYF. Variable domain in full (rest from reference TRBV9 and TRBJ2-3): DSGVTQTPKHLITATGQRVTLRCSPRSGDLSVYWYQQSLDQGLQFLIQYYNGEERAKGNILERFSAQQFPDLHSELNLSSLELGDSALYFCASSVGQADTQYFGPGTRLTVL.

The genes are TRBV5-8 and TRBJ2-7; 7 bases map to TRBD2. The V gene end was trimmed by 4 bases and the J gene end by 7 bases; junction bases not matched to a gene: 14. CDR3 length: 15 residues. Germline values: CDR1 SGHTS, CDR2 YDEGEE. The CDR3 nucleotides are TGTGCCAGCAGCGCCTTCGCGGGGAGCGGGGTGGAGCAGTACTTC. Its translation is CASSAFAGSGVEQYF.

The chain joins TRBV24-1 to TRBJ1-5, with D unclear. CDR1 and CDR2 (germline): KGHDR, SFDVKD. V was cut by 9 bases and J by 0 bases, with 11 bases left in between. The CDR3 length is 14 residues. In nucleotides, the CDR3 is TGTGCCACCGGCGGCGGATATAGCAATCAGCCCCAGCATTTT. This gives the protein CATGGGYSNQPQHF.

J is TRBJ1-5 and V is TRBV19, with 9 bases matching TRBD1. Germline trimming cut 5 bases from V and 5 bases from J; bases unmatched to any gene: 7. The CDR3 spans 15 residues. In germline, CDR1 is LNHDA, CDR2 SQIVND (reference sequence). The CDR3 coding sequence is TGTGCCAGTAGTGGCCGGGACAGGGAGGATCAGCCCCAGCATTTT. Amino acid sequence: CASSGRDREDQPQHF.

The rearrangement uses TRBV25-1 and TRBJ1-1, with 8 bases identical to TRBD1. V trimming: 9 bases; J trimming: 5 bases; junction bases outside the gene matches: 11. The CDR3 runs 14 residues. The germline CDR1 and CDR2 sequences are MGHDK and SYGVNS. CDR3 sequence (DNA): TGTGCCAGGGATGGGGAACAGGGGGAGACTGAAGCTTTCTTT. Translating gives CARDGEQGETEAFF.

The chain couples TRBV6-5 to TRBJ1-2, with D unresolved. V dropped 7 bases and J dropped 6 bases, with 15 bases sitting between them. The CDR3 is made up of 13 amino acids. Germline CDR1 reads MNHEY; CDR2 reads SVGAGI. The CDR3 spells CASNPRGGNGYTF. CDR3 bases: TGTGCCAGCAATCCCCGGGGAGGGAATGGCTACACCTTC.

This clone was detected only a few times. The junction departs from germline at one end; a sequencing error may be responsible. The J gene is TRBJ1-2, the V gene TRBV5-5; TRBD1 matches 7 bases. Per germline, CDR1 SGHKS and CDR2 YYEKEE (reference sequence). The CDR3 runs 12 residues. This CDR3 reads CASSLEEGATLF. CDR3 nucleotides: TGTGCCAGCAGCTTGGAGGAGGGGGCCACCCTTTTC.

This clone showed up just a few times. The V gene is TRBV2, the J gene TRBJ1-2, with 7 positions matching TRBD1. CDR3 length: 15 residues. Losses at the gene ends were 8 bases for V and 4 bases for J; bases not matched to a gene: 13. Germline V gene lookup returns CDR1 SNHLY and CDR2 FYNNEI. Here the CDR3 DNA reads TGTGCCAGCGAGGAAACAGGGGTAGCAGGCTATGGCTACACCTTC. Its translation: CASEETGVAGYGYTF.

V usage is TRBV28 and J usage is TRBJ2-7, with D perhaps TRBD2 (7 bases). The V and J ends lost 4 bases and 9 bases respectively, with 13 bases between them. CDR3 length equals 12 residues. From germline, CDR1 is MDHEN and CDR2 SYDVKM. The DNA of the CDR3 is TGTGCCAGCAGTTCGCAGGGGAGGGGGCAGTACTTC. Translated, it gives CASSSQGRGQYF.

The chain joins TRBV24-1 to TRBJ2-2, with TRBD1 matching over 7 bases. The CDR3 has 13 amino acids. Germline assignment: CDR1 KGHDR and CDR2 SFDVKD. Unmatched junction bases numbered 4, after V lost 11 bases and J lost 2 bases. CDR3 amino acids: CAIKGGNTGELFF. CDR3 sequence (DNA): TGTGCCATAAAAGGGGGCAACACCGGGGAGCTGTTTTTT.